This T cell receptor (beta chain) was retrieved from a study of blood T cell repertoires in COVID-19. The CDR3 contains 14 residues. The germline V gene has CDR1 MNHEY and CDR2 SVGAGI. V lost 2 bases to trimming and J lost 9 bases, with 14 bases between them. Assay: immunoSEQ multiplex PCR; the TCRdb copy retains only in-frame clones and omits some. Among about 210,000 clones listed, 87% were seen once. This clonotype originated in a man between 25 and 39 years old in a cohort exposed to, infected with or recovered from COVID-19 (not recorded which). Source material: PBMCs or T cells enriched from blood (not recorded which). The chain is built from TRBV6-5 and TRBJ2-1, with a weak D call TRBD2 (5 bases). CDR3 nucleotide sequence: TGTGCCAGCAGTTACCCGGCAGCACTAGGTGAGCAGTTCTTC. Protein sequence: CASSYPAALGEQFF.